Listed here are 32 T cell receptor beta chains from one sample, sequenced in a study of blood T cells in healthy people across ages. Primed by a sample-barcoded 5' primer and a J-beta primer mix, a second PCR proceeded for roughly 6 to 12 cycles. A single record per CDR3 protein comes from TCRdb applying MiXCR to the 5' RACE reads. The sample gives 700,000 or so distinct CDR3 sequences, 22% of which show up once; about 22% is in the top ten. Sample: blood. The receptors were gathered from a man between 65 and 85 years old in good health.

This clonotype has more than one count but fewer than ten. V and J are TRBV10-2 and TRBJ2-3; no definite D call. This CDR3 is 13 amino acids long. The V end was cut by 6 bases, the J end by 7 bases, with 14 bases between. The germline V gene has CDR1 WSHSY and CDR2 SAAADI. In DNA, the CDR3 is TGCGCCAGCAGCAACCAACCCACGTATACGCAGTATTTT. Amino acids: CASSNQPTYTQYF.

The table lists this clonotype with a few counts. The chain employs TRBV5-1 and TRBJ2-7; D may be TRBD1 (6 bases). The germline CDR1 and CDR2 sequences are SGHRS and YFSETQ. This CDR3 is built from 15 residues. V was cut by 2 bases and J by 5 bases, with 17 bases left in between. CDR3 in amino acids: CASSFARQGSHEQYF. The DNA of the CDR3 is TGCGCCAGCAGCTTCGCACGTCAGGGGTCCCACGAGCAGTACTTC. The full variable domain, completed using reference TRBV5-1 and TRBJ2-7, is KAGVTQTPRYLIKTRGQQVTLSCSPISGHRSVSWYQQTPGQGLQFLFEYFSETQRNKGNFPGRFSGRQFSNSRSEMNVSTLELGDSALYLCASSFARQGSHEQYFGPGTRLTVT.

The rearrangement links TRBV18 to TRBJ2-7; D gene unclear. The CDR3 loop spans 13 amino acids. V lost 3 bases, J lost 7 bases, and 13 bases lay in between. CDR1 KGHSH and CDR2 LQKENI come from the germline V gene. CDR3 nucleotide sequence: TGTGCCAGCTCACCCTCACTGGATTTTGAGCAGTACTTC. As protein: CASSPSLDFEQYF.

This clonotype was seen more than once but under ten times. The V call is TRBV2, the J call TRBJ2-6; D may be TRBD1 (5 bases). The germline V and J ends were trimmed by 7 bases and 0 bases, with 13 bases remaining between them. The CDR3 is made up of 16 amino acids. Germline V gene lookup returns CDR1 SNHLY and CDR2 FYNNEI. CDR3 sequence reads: CASTAGKNSGANVLTF. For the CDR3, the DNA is TGTGCCAGCACCGCAGGGAAGAACTCTGGGGCCAACGTCCTGACTTTC.

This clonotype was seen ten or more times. CDR3 nucleotide sequence: TGTGCCAGCAGCCCAACGGGAGGCTCCTACAATGAGCAGTTCTTC. This sequence encodes CASSPTGGSYNEQFF. The chain couples TRBV12-3 or TRBV12-4 to TRBJ2-1, with 7 bases that match TRBD2. This CDR3 is 15 amino acids long. J was trimmed by 0 bases and V by 6 bases; bases with no gene match: 5.

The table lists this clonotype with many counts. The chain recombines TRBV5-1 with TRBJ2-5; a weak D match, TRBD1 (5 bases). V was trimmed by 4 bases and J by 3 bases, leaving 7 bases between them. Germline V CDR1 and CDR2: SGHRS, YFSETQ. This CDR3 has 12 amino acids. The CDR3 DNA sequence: TGCGCCAGCAGCCAGACAGAAGAGACCCAGTACTTC. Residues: CASSQTEETQYF.

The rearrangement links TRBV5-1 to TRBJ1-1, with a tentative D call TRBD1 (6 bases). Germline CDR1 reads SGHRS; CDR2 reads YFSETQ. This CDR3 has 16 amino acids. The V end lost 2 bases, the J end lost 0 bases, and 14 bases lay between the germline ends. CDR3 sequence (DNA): TGCGCCAGCAGCTTACAGGGACCAACCTTGAACACTGAAGCTTTCTTT. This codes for CASSLQGPTLNTEAFF.

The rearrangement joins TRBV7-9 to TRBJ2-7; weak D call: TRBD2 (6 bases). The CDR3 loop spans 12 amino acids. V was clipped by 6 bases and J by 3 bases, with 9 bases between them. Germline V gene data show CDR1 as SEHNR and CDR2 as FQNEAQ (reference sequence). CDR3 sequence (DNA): TGTGCCAGCAGGCGGGATTTCTACGAGCAGTACTTC. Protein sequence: CASRRDFYEQYF.

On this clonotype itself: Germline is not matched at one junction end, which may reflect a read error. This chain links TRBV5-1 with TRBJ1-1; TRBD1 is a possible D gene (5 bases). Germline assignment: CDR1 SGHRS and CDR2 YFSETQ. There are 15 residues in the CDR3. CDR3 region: CASGLGDAGNTEAFF. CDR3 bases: TGCGCCAGCGGCTTAGGGGATGCTGGGAACACTGAAGCTTTCTTT.

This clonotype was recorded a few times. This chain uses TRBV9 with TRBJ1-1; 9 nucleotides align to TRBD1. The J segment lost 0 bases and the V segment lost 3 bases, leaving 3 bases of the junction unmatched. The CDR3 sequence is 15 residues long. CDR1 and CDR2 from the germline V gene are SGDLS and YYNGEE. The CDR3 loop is CASSAGQGLNTEAFF. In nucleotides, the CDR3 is TGTGCCAGCAGCGCCGGACAGGGGCTGAACACTGAAGCTTTCTTT.

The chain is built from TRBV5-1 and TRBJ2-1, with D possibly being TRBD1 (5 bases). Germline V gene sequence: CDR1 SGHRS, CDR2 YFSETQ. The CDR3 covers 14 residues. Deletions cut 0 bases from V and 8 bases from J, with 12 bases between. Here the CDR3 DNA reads TGCGCCAGCAGCTTGGACGCAGGGTTTTATGAGCAGTTCTTC. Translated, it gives CASSLDAGFYEQFF.

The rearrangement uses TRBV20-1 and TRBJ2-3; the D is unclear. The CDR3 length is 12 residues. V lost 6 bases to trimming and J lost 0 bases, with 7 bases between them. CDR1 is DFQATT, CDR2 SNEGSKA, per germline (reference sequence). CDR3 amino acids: CSAGRSTDTQYF. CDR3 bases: TGCAGTGCAGGTCGGAGCACAGATACGCAGTATTTT.

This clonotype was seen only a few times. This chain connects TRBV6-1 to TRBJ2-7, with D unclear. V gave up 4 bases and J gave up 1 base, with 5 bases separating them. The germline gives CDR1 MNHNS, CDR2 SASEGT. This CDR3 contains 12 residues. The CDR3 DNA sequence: TGTGCCAGCAGTGCGGCGTCCTACGAGCAGTACTTC. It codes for CASSAASYEQYF.

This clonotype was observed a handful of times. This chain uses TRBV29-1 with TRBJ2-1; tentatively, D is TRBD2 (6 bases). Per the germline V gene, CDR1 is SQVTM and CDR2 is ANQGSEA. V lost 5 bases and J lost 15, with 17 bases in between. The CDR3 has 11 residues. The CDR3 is CSVHQRLGSFF. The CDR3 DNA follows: TGCAGCGTTCACCAAAGACTAGGTTCGTTCTTC.

CDR3 loop: CSAAGQGRAFF. CDR3 sequence (DNA): TGCAGTGCTGCGGGACAGGGGAGAGCTTTCTTT. The chain recombines TRBV20-1 with TRBJ1-1, with 10 bases matching TRBD1. Trimming cost V 5 bases and J 10 bases; bases outside gene matches: 4. The germline CDR1 and CDR2 sequences are DFQATT and SNEGSKA (reference sequence). The CDR3 contains 11 residues.

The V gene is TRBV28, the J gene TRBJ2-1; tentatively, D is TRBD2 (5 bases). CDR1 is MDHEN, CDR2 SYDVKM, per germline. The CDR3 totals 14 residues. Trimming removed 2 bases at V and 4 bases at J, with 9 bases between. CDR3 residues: CASSLPRGYNEQFF. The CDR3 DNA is TGTGCCAGCAGTTTACCTCGGGGTTACAATGAGCAGTTCTTC.

The CDR3 protein is CASSLNFRGASSYNEQFF. CDR3 in DNA: TGTGCCAGCAGCTTAAATTTTCGGGGGGCGAGCTCCTACAATGAGCAGTTCTTC. The V and J genes are TRBV7-3 and TRBJ2-1; tentative D call: TRBD2 (7 bases). Deletions cut 1 base from V and 0 bases from J, with 16 bases between. This CDR3 is 18 amino acids long. CDR1 and CDR2 (germline): SGHTA, FQGTGA.

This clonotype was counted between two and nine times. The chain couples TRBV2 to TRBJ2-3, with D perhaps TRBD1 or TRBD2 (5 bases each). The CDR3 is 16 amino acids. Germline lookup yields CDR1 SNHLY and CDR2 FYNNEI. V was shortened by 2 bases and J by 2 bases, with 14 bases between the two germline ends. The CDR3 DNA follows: TGTGCCAGCAGTGAACCGGAGGACAAAGTCACAGATACGCAGTATTTT. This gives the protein CASSEPEDKVTDTQYF. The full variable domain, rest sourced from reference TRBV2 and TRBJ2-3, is EPEVTQTPSHQVTQMGQEVILRCVPISNHLYFYWYRQILGQKVEFLVSFYNNEISEKSEIFDDQFSVERPDGSNFTLKIRSTKLEDSAMYFCASSEPEDKVTDTQYFGPGTRLTVL.

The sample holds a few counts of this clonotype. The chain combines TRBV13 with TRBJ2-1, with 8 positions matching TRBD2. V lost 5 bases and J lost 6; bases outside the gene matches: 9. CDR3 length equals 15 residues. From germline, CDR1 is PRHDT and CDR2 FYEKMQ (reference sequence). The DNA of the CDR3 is TGTGCCAGCAGCGCAGCCGGGACTAGGGGCAATGAGCAGTTCTTC. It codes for CASSAAGTRGNEQFF.

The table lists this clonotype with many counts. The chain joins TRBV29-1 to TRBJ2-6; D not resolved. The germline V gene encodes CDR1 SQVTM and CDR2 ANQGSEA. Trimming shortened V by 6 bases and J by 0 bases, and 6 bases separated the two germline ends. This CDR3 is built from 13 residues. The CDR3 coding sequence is TGCAGCGTGCAAATCTCTGGGGCCAACGTCCTGACTTTC. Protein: CSVQISGANVLTF.

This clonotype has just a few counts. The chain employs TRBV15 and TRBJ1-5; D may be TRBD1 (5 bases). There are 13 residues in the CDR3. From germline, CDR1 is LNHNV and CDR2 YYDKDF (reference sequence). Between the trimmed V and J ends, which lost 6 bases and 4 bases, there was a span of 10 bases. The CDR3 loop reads CATRQEGNQPQHF. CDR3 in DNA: TGTGCCACCAGGCAGGAGGGGAATCAGCCCCAGCATTTT. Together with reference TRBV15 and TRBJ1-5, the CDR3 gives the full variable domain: DAMVIQNPRYQVTQFGKPVTLSCSQTLNHNVMYWYQQKSSQAPKLLFHYYDKDFNNEADTPDNFQSRRPNTSFCFLDIRSPGLGDTAMYLCATRQEGNQPQHFGDGTRLSIL.

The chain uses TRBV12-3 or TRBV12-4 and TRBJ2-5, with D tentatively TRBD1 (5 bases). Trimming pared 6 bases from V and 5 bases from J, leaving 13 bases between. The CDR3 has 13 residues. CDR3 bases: TGTGCCAGCAGAGACCAGGGTCGGGAGACCCAGTACTTC. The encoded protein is CASRDQGRETQYF.

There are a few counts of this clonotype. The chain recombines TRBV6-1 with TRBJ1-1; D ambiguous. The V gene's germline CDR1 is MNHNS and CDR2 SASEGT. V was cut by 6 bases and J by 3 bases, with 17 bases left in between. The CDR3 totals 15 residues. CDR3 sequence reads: CASSLYGPGYTEAFF. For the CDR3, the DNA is TGTGCCAGCAGCCTGTACGGGCCGGGATACACTGAAGCTTTCTTT.

The CDR3 nucleotides are TGCGCCAGCAGCTTGGTCGGCCCAACGACCTACGAGCAGTACTTC. Encoded protein: CASSLVGPTTYEQYF. The J gene is TRBJ2-7, the V gene TRBV5-1, with unresolved D. V lost 0 bases, J lost 2 bases, and 12 bases lay in between. The CDR3 contains 15 residues. Germline CDR1 is SGHRS and CDR2 is YFSETQ. Drawing the rest from reference TRBV5-1 and TRBJ2-7, the complete variable domain is KAGVTQTPRYLIKTRGQQVTLSCSPISGHRSVSWYQQTPGQGLQFLFEYFSETQRNKGNFPGRFSGRQFSNSRSEMNVSTLELGDSALYLCASSLVGPTTYEQYFGPGTRLTVT.

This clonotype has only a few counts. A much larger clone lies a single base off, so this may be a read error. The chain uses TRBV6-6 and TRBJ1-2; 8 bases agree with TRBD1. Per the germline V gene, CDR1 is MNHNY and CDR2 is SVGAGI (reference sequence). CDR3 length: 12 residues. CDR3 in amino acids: CTSRPGGHGYTF. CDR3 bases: TGTACCAGCAGGCCAGGGGGCCATGGCTACACCTTC.

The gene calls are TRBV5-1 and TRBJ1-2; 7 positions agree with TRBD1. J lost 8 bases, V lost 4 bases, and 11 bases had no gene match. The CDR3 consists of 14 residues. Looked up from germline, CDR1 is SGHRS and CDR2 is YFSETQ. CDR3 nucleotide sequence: TGCGCCAGCAGCCCGATGTTAGACAGGGACGGCTACACCTTC. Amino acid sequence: CASSPMLDRDGYTF.

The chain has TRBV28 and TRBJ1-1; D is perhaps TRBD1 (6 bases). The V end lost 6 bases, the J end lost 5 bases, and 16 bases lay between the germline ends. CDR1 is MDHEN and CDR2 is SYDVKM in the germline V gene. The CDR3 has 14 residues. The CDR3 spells CASRKGGERTEAFF. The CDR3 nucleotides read TGTGCCAGCAGAAAAGGGGGTGAACGTACTGAAGCTTTCTTT.

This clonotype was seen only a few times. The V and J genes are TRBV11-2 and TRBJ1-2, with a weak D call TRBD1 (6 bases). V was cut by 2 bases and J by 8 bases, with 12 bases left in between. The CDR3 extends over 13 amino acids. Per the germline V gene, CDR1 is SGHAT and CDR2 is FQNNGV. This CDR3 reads CASSLPGVGGYTF. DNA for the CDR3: TGTGCCAGCAGCTTACCAGGGGTTGGAGGCTACACCTTC. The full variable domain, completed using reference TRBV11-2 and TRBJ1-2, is EAGVAQSPRYKIIEKRQSVAFWCNPISGHATLYWYQQILGQGPKLLIQFQNNGVVDDSQLPKDRFSAERLKGVDSTLKIQPAKLEDSAVYLCASSLPGVGGYTFGSGTRLTVV.

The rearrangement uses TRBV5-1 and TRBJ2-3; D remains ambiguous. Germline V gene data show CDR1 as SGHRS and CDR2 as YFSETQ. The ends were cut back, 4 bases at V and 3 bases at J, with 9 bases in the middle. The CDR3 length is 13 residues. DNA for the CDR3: TGCGCCAGCAGCCCATATGAAACAGATACGCAGTATTTT. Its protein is CASSPYETDTQYF.

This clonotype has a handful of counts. CDR3 protein: CSASSGTVAYEQYF. The CDR3 DNA is TGCAGTGCTTCCTCCGGGACGGTAGCCTACGAGCAGTACTTC. The rearrangement joins TRBV20-1 to TRBJ2-5, with D perhaps being TRBD1 or TRBD2 (5 bases each). The J call may be faulty, since TRBJ2-7 better matches the DNA end. The CDR3 runs 14 residues. CDR1 and CDR2 from the germline V gene are DFQATT and SNEGSKA (reference sequence).

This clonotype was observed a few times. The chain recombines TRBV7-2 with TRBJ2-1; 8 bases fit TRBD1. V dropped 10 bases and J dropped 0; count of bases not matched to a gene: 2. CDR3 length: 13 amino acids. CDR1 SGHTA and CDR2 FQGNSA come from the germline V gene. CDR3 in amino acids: CAIQGASYNEQFF. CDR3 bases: TGTGCCATTCAGGGGGCCTCCTACAATGAGCAGTTCTTC. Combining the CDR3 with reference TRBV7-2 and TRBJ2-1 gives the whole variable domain GAGVSQSPSNKVTEKGKDVELRCDPISGHTALYWYRQSLGQGLEFLIYFQGNSAPDKSGLPSDRFSAERTGGSVSTLTIQRTQQEDSAVYLCAIQGASYNEQFFGPGTRLTVL.

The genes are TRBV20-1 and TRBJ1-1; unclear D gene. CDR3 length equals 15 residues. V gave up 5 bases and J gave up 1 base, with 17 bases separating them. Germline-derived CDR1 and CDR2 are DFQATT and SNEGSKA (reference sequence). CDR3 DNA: TGCAGTGCTGATCCCTTCGCGCAAACGAACACTGAAGCTTTCTTT. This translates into CSADPFAQTNTEAFF.